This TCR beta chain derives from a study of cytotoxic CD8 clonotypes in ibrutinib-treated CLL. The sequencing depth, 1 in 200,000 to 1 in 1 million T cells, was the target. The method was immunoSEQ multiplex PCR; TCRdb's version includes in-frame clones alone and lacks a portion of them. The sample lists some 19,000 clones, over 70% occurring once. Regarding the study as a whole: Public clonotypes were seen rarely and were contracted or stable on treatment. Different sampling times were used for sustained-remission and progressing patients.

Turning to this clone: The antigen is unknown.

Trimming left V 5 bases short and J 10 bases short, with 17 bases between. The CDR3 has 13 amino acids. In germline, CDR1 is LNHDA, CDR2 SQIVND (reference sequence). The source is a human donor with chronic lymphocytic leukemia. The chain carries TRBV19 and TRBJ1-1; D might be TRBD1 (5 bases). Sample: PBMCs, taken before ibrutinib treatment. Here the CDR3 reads CASSGAGWGLAFF. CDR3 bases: TGTGCCAGTAGTGGGGCAGGGTGGGGATTAGCTTTCTTT.